This T cell receptor beta chain was found in a study of blood T cell repertoires in COVID-19. About the study: Samples of COVID-19 (acute and convalescent) were obtained from the United States, Italy and Spain.

Sequencing was performed with immunoSEQ multiplex PCR; in TCRdb, only in-frame clones are kept and a portion is missing. There are some 97,000 clones in the sample; more than 75% occur only once, and approximately 7.3% lies in the top ten. The specimen was peripheral blood. The sequence came from a man aged 25 to 45 in a cohort sampled during active COVID-19.

The CDR3 DNA is TGTGCCAGCTCACCTTCTAACGGACAGGGGCAAGATACGCAGTATTTT. Its protein is CASSPSNGQGQDTQYF. This rearrangement joins TRBV18 to TRBJ2-3, with TRBD1 matching 9 bases. The CDR3 covers 16 residues. The V gene end was trimmed by 3 bases and the J gene end by 5 bases; junction bases not matched to a gene: 9. Germline V gene sequence: CDR1 KGHSH, CDR2 LQKENI.